This T cell receptor (beta chain) comes out of a study of blood T cell repertoires in COVID-19. Overall study: Samples of COVID-19 (acute and convalescent) were obtained from the United States, Italy and Spain. PBMCs, B-cell-depleted T cells, or T cells were the source of the cDNA or gDNA that made up the material.

The germline V gene has CDR1 ENHRY and CDR2 SYGVKD. V was clipped by 3 bases and J by 4 bases, with 9 bases between them. The CDR3 runs 13 residues. Original handling: Amplification from reference gene primers served as the basis for estimated nucleated cell counts. Libraries were prepared by immunoSEQ multiplex PCR; TCRdb keeps only in-frame clonotypes and omits some of them. D and trimming were read from the DNA, whereas the V and J calls and clone size are those reported in that table. The sample has roughly 230,000 clones, over 70% seen once; the top ten hold more than 6.5%. This TCR derives from a man aged 35 to 55 with active or convalescent COVID-19. The chain couples TRBV10-3 to TRBJ1-2; D may be TRBD1 (6 bases). Sequencing input: peripheral blood. CDR3 loop: CAISEGQSYGYTF. The DNA for the CDR3 is TGTGCCATCAGTGAAGGACAGTCCTATGGCTACACCTTC.